This T cell receptor beta chain appears in the sequencing data of a study of blood T cells in healthy people across ages. Study summary: About one barcoded beta molecule was captured per two T cells (by template switching).

Then a second PCR, running roughly 7 to 11 cycles, was carried out with a sample-barcoded 5' primer and a J-beta primer mix. TCRdb re-called the 5' RACE reads with MiXCR, one entry per CDR3 protein. The table lists about 670,000 distinct CDR3 sequences, more than 45% of them singletons. This clonotype was found many times. Its target is unknown. Findings of the study overall: It was found that TCR beta diversity correlated strongly with the percentage of naive T cells.

Germline V gives CDR1 SGDLS, CDR2 YYNGEE. J lost 3 bases, V lost 4 bases, and 6 bases had no gene match. This CDR3 comprises 15 residues. Source material: blood. The clonotype comes from an elderly woman in good health. The V gene is TRBV9, the J gene TRBJ2-5; 10 bases fit TRBD1. The CDR3 region has the DNA TGTGCCAGCAGCCCAACGACAGGGGGCGAAGAGACCCAGTACTTC. Encoded protein: CASSPTTGGEETQYF. The complete variable domain, with remaining parts taken from reference TRBV9 and TRBJ2-5, reads DSGVTQTPKHLITATGQRVTLRCSPRSGDLSVYWYQQSLDQGLQFLIQYYNGEERAKGNILERFSAQQFPDLHSELNLSSLELGDSALYFCASSPTTGGEETQYFGPGTRLLVL.